A single sample is the source of the 8 T cell receptor beta chains below, sequenced in a study of graft-versus-host responses after intestinal transplantation. TCRdb's table, derived via immunoSEQ multiplex PCR, lists solely in-frame clones and lacks some. This sample has 84,000 or so clones, with over 75% found just once. No antigens are known for them. Sequencing was performed on unstimulated CD8+ T cells sorted from spleen or lymph node cells, taken before transplant. These receptors came from a human donor who was the organ donor for an intestinal transplant.

The V gene is TRBV4-2, the J gene TRBJ2-1; D remains unclear. The CDR3 is 13 amino acids. The V end lost 3 bases, the J end lost 8 bases, and 11 bases lay between the germline ends. Germline V gene lookup returns CDR1 LGHNA and CDR2 YNFKEQ. The CDR3 spells CASSHLNVHEQFF. The DNA of the CDR3 is TGTGCCAGCAGCCACCTAAACGTCCATGAGCAGTTCTTC.

This clone turned up a few times. The V gene is TRBV2, the J gene TRBJ2-7, with no clear D. V was cut by 3 bases and J by 0 bases, with 9 bases left in between. CDR1 and CDR2 (germline): SNHLY, FYNNEI. This CDR3 is built from 14 residues. Here the CDR3 DNA reads TGTGCCAGCAGTGACAGAACATACTCCTACGAGCAGTACTTC. This codes for CASSDRTYSYEQYF.

The chain carries TRBV4-1 and TRBJ2-7; tentatively, D is TRBD1 (6 bases). Germline CDR1 MGHRA, CDR2 YSYEKL. The CDR3 has 14 amino acids. Trimming left V 1 base short and J 0 bases short, with 7 bases between. CDR3 sequence: CASSQGGLSYEQYF. In nucleotides, the CDR3 is TGCGCCAGCAGCCAAGGGGGGCTCTCCTACGAGCAGTACTTC.

V gene TRBV7-9 combines with J gene TRBJ1-1; 9 bases are shared with TRBD1. This CDR3 has 17 amino acids. CDR1 SEHNR and CDR2 FQNEAQ come from the germline V gene (reference sequence). J was trimmed by 0 bases and V by 5 bases; bases with no gene match: 10. The CDR3 nucleotides are TGTGCCAGCAGCCTACTGACAGGGGGTGTAATGAACACTGAAGCTTTCTTT. Translating gives CASSLLTGGVMNTEAFF.

The gene calls are TRBV5-8 and TRBJ2-3, with 8 bases aligning to TRBD2. Germline CDR1 reads SGHTS; CDR2 reads YDEGEE. CDR3 length: 15 residues. Losses at the gene ends were 4 bases for V and 0 bases for J; bases not matched to a gene: 4. CDR3 bases: TGTGCCAGCAGCCCCGGGACTAGTAGCACAGATACGCAGTATTTT. It is translated as CASSPGTSSTDTQYF. Combining the CDR3 with reference TRBV5-8 and TRBJ2-3 gives the whole variable domain EAGVTQSPTHLIKTRGQQATLRCSPISGHTSVYWYQQALGLGLQFLLWYDEGEERNRGNFPPRFSGRQFPNYSSELNVNALELEDSALYLCASSPGTSSTDTQYFGPGTRLTVL.

The rearrangement links TRBV7-9 to TRBJ1-2; D remains unclear. The germline gives CDR1 SEHNR, CDR2 FQNEAQ (reference sequence). V was shortened by 3 bases and J by 8 bases, with 7 bases between the two germline ends. The CDR3 covers 11 residues. The CDR3 spells CASSFDGGYTF. CDR3 bases: TGTGCCAGCAGCTTCGACGGAGGCTACACCTTC.

This clone was recorded once. This chain links TRBV5-1 with TRBJ2-7; 9 bases align to TRBD2. CDR3 size: 14 residues. Germline lookup yields CDR1 SGHRS and CDR2 YFSETQ. V shed 4 bases, J shed 6 bases, and the junction held 8 bases outside the gene matches. CDR3 in amino acids: CASSRHLAGFEQYF. In DNA form, the CDR3 reads TGCGCCAGCAGCCGGCACCTAGCGGGGTTCGAGCAGTACTTC.

To note about this clone: Within the sample, other DNA sequences also encode this same CDR3. The rearrangement uses TRBV15 and TRBJ1-4; D gene uncertain. Deletions cut 0 bases from V and 7 bases from J, with 15 bases between. Germline values: CDR1 LNHNV, CDR2 YYDKDF (reference sequence). The CDR3 spans 16 residues. The CDR3 reads CATSRDILGGGEKLFF. The CDR3 nucleotides are TGTGCCACCAGCAGAGATATTTTAGGCGGCGGTGAAAAACTGTTTTTT.